This T cell receptor beta chain was recovered during a study of T-cell reconstitution after alpha-beta-depleted transplantation in children. Study outcomes and limitations: As was reported, about two months after transplant, alpha-beta T cells came from several hundred expanded graft clones. At one year after transplant, newly produced T cells mostly accounted for T-cell counts and diversity. At day 60, the high TCRbeta diversity found in some patients originated from recipient T cells and thymic progenitors that had survived.

The CDR3 loop spans 14 amino acids. CDR1 and CDR2 from the germline V gene are MNHEY and SVGEGT. Trimming removed 4 bases from V and 0 bases from J, with 9 bases in between. Within the sample, this clonotype is medium-sized. The antigen is unknown. A library of TCRbeta sequences, prepared with unique molecular identifiers, was generated. Using its own MiXCR run on the PCR reads, TCRdb lists one record per CDR3 protein. Here the sample spans 6,400 or so distinct CDR3 sequences, 16% being singletons. The V and J genes are TRBV6-2 or TRBV6-3 and TRBJ1-1; D possibly corresponds to TRBD1 (5 bases). The starting material was PBMCs, obtained before TCRalphabeta/CD19-depleted stem cell transplant. The receptor comes from a boy aged 2 to 9 with acute lymphoblastic leukemia, due to receive a stem cell transplant. The CDR3 region has the DNA TGTGCCAGCAGTTGGGACGACCTGAACACTGAAGCTTTCTTT. Translated, it gives CASSWDDLNTEAFF.